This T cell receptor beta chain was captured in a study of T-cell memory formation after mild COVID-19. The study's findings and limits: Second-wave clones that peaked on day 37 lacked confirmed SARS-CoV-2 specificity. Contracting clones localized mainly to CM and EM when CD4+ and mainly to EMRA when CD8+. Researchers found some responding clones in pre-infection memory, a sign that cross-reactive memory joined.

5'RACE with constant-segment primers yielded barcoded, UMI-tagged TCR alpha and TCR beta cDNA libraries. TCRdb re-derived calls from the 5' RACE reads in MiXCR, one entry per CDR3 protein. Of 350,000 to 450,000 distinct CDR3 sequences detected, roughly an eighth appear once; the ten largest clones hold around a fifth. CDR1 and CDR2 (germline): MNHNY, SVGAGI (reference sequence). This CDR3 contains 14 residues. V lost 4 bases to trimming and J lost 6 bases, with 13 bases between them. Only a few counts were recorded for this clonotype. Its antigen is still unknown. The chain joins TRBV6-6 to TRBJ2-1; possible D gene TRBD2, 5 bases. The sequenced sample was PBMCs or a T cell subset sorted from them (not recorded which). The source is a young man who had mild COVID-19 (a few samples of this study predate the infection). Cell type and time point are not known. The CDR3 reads CASSSISEGNEQFF. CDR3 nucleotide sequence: TGTGCCAGCAGTTCTATTTCCGAGGGCAATGAGCAGTTCTTC.